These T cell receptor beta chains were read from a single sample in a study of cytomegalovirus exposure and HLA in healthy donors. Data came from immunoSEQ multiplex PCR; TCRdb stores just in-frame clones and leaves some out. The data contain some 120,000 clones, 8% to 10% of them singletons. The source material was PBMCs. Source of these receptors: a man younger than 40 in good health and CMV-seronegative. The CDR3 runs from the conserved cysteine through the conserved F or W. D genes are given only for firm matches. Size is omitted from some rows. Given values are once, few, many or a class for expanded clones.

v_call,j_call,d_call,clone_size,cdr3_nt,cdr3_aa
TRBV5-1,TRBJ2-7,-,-,TGCGCCAGCAGCTTGGAGGCTAGCGAGTACGAGCAGTACTTC,CASSLEASEYEQYF
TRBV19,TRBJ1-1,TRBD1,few,TGTGCCAGTAGCTTGACAGGGTTGAACACTGAAGCTTTCTTT,CASSLTGLNTEAFF
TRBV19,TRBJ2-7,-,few,TGTGCCAGTAGTCCCGACGGGGGACGGACCGCCGAGCAGTACTTC,CASSPDGGRTAEQYF
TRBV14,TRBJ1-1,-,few,TGTGCCAGCAGGCAGGGTATCGAAGCTTTCTTT,CASRQGIEAFF
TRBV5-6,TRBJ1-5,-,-,TGTGCCAGCAGCTCAAAAGGGGTGTTGGGTCAGCCCCAGCATTTT,CASSSKGVLGQPQHF
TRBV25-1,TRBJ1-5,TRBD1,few,TGTGCCAGCGGCGACAGGGGAAATCAGCCCCAGCATTTT,CASGDRGNQPQHF
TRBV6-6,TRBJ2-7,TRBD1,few,TGTGCCAGCAGTCGGGACAGAGCCTACGAGCAGTACTTC,CASSRDRAYEQYF
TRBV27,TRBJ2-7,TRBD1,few,TGTGCCAGCAGGCGTGACAGGGGGAGCTCCTACGAGCAGTACTTC,CASRRDRGSSYEQYF
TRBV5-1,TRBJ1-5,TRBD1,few,TGCGCCAGCAGCTCCGGACAGGGGCCCGGACAGCCCCAGCATTTT,CASSSGQGPGQPQHF
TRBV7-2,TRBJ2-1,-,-,TGTGCCAGCAGCTCCCTAGGGGTCCACTCCTACAATGAGCAGTTCTTC,CASSSLGVHSYNEQFF
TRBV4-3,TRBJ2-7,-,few,TGCGCCAGCAGCCAAGAAGGAGATACCTACGAGCAGTACTTC,CASSQEGDTYEQYF
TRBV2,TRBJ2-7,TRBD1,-,TGTGCCAGCAGAGACAGGGTCGGCGAGCAGTACTTC,CASRDRVGEQYF
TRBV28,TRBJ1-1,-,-,TGTGCCAGCATTAGAGGGGGGGCGAACACTGAAGCTTTCTTT,CASIRGGANTEAFF
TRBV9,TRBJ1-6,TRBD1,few,TGTGCCAGCAGCCTCGGACAGGTTAATTCACCCCTCCACTTT,CASSLGQVNSPLHF
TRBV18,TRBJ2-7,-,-,TGTGCCAGCTCACCTCCTCCCCGCGGGGCCTACGAGCAGTACTTC,CASSPPPRGAYEQYF
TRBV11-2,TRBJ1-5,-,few,TGTGCCAGCAGCCCTACCACAGATCAGCCCCAGCATTTT,CASSPTTDQPQHF
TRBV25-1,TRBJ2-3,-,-,TGTGCCAGCAGTGAAAGGGGCTTGACAGATACGCAGTATTTT,CASSERGLTDTQYF
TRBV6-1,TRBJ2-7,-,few,TGTGCCAGCAGCGCGGACTGGAACTACGAGCAGTACTTC,CASSADWNYEQYF
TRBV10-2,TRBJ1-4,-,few,TGCGCCAGCAAACGGGATGAAAAACTGTTTTTT,CASKRDEKLFF
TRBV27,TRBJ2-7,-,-,TGTGCCAGCAGTTTATCTGGCACCCCCAGGAACGAGCAGTACTTC,CASSLSGTPRNEQYF
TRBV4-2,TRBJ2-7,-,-,TGTGCCAGCAGCCCCGGGACTGGAGTTGTCGAGCAGTACTTC,CASSPGTGVVEQYF
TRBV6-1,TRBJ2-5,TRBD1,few,TGTGCCAGCAGTGAATCGGCAGGGGGCACCCAGTACTTC,CASSESAGGTQYF
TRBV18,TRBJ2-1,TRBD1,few,TGTGCCAGCTCAGGTACGACAGGGGAAGGTGAGCAGTTCTTC,CASSGTTGEGEQFF
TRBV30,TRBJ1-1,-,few,TGTGCCTGGAGTGTACTTGGCAGGGAAGCTTTCTTT,CAWSVLGREAFF
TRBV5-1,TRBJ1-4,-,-,TGCGCCAGCAGCTTGGGGACAGCAACTAATGAAAAACTGTTTTTT,CASSLGTATNEKLFF
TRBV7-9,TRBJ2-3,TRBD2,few,TGTGCCAGCAGCAAACCGGGAGGCCCAGATACGCAGTATTTT,CASSKPGGPDTQYF
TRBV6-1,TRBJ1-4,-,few,TGTGCCAGCAGTGACTGGGCAGGTGTTGAAAAACTGTTTTTT,CASSDWAGVEKLFF
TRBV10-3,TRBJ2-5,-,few,TGTGCCATCAGTGACGATGAGCACCAAGAGACCCAGTACTTC,CAISDDEHQETQYF
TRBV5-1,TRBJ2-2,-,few,TGCGCCAGCAGCCTGGGACACGCCGGGGAGCTGTTTTTT,CASSLGHAGELFF
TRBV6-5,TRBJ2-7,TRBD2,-,TGTGCCAGCAGCTGGACTAGCGAATACGAGCAGTACTTC,CASSWTSEYEQYF
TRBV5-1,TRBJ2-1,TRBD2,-,TGCGCCAGCAGCCCGCTGTTGGGAGGGACTTACAATGAGCAGTTCTTC,CASSPLLGGTYNEQFF
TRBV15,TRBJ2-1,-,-,TGTGCCACCAGCAGGAGGGGACTCAAGGGTATCGATGAGCAGTTCTTC,CATSRRGLKGIDEQFF
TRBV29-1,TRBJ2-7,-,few,TGCAGCGTTGAAGGCGGCTCCGGTGGGTACGAGCAGTACTTC,CSVEGGSGGYEQYF
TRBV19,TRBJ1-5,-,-,TGTGCCAGTAGTCCTACAGTGTTGAGCAATCAGCCCCAGCATTTT,CASSPTVLSNQPQHF
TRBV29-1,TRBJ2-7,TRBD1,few,TGCAGCGTCCTCCCCGAGGACAGGTTCCCCTACGAGCAGTACTTC,CSVLPEDRFPYEQYF
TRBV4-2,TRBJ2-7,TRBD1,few,TGTGCCAGCAGCCAGAGGGGGCCTGGACCCTACGAGCAGTACTTC,CASSQRGPGPYEQYF
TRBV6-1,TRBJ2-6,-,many,TGTGCCAGTAAACCGGAGGTCTCTGGGGCCAACGTCCTGACTTTC,CASKPEVSGANVLTF
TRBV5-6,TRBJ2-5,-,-,TGTGCCAGCAGCTTGCGGACTTTCCAAGAGACCCAGTACTTC,CASSLRTFQETQYF